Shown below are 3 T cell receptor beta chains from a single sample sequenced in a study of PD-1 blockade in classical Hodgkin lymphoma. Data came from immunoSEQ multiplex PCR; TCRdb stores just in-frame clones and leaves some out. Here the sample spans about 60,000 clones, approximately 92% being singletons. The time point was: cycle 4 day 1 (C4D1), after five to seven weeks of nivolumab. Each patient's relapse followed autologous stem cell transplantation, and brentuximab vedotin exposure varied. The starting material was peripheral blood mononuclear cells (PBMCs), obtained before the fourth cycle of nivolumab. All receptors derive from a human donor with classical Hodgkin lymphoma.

The CDR3 DNA reads TGTGCCAGCAGCGACAGCTTAAACTATGGCTACACCTTC. Its translation is CASSDSLNYGYTF. The chain carries TRBV25-1 and TRBJ1-2; perhaps TRBD1 as D (5 bases). The CDR3 extends over 13 amino acids. Germline V CDR1 and CDR2: MGHDK, SYGVNS. The V end lost 6 bases, the J end lost 2 bases, and 10 bases lay between the germline ends.

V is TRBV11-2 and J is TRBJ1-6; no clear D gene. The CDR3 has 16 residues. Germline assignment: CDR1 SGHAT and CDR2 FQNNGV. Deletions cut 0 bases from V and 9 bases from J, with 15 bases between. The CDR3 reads CASSLEPLSFRSPLHF. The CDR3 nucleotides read TGTGCCAGCAGCTTAGAGCCCCTCTCATTTCGTTCACCCCTCCACTTT.

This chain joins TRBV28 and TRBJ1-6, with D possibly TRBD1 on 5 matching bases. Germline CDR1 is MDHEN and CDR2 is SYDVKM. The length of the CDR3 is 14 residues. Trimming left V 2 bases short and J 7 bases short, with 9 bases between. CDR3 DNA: TGTGCCAGCAGTTTAGGGACGCTAAATTCACCCCTCCACTTT. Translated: CASSLGTLNSPLHF. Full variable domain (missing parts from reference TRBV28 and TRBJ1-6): DVKVTQSSRYLVKRTGEKVFLECVQDMDHENMFWYRQDPGLGLRLIYFSYDVKMKEKGDIPEGYSVSREKKERFSLILESASTNQTSMYLCASSLGTLNSPLHFGNGTRLTVT.